Included here is one T cell receptor (beta chain) sequence, with context. J lost 7 bases, V lost 5 bases, and 9 bases had no gene match. The CDR3 spans 14 residues. Germline V gene lookup returns CDR1 MDHEN and CDR2 SYDVKM. Per the original data handling: The authors estimated nucleated cell counts from reference gene primer amplification. Profiled with immunoSEQ multiplex PCR; TCRdb holds only in-frame clones, not every one. V and J calls and clone size are those listed in that table; D and trimming were worked out from the DNA. The data show 180,000 or so clones, with approximately 80% seen just once and 9.5% to 11% held by the top ten. The data derive from a study of blood T cell repertoires in COVID-19. Background on the study: COVID-19 samples collected from the United States, Italy and Spain covered acute and convalescent phases.

Input material: peripheral blood. This receptor was obtained from a woman in her thirties or forties with COVID-19, enrolled during active disease. The rearrangement links TRBV28 to TRBJ1-2; 8 nucleotides match TRBD1. CDR3 sequence reads: CASSEQGAVGGYTF. The CDR3 region has the DNA TGTGCCAGCAGTGAGCAGGGGGCAGTGGGTGGCTACACCTTC.